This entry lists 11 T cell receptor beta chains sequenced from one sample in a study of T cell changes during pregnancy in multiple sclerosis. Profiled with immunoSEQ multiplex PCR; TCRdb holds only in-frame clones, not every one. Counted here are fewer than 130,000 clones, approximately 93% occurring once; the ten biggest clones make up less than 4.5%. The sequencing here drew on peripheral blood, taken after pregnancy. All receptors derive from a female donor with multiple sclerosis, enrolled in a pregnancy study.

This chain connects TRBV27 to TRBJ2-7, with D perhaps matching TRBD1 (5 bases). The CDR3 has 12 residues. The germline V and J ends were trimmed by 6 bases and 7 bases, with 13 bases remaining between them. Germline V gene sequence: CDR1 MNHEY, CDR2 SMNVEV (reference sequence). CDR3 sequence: CASSAGAGEQYF. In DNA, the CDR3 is TGTGCCAGCAGCGCTGGGGCTGGTGAGCAGTACTTC.

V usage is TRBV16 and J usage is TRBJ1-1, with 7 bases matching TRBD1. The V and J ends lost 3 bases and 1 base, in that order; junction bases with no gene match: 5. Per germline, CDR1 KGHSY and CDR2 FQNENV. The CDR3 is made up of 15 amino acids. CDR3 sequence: CASSQAGQTNTEAFF. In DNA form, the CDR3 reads TGTGCCAGCAGCCAGGCGGGACAGACGAACACTGAAGCTTTCTTT.

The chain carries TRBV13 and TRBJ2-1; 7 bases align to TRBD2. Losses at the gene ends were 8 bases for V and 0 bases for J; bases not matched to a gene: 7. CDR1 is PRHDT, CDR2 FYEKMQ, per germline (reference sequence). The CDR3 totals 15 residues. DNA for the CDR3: TGTGCCAGCTCTGGAGCGGGGTTCTCCTACAATGAGCAGTTCTTC. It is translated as CASSGAGFSYNEQFF. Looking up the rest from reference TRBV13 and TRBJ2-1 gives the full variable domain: AAGVIQSPRHLIKEKRETATLKCYPIPRHDTVYWYQQGPGQDPQFLISFYEKMQSDKGSIPDRFSAQQFSDYHSELNMSSLELGDSALYFCASSGAGFSYNEQFFGPGTRLTVL.

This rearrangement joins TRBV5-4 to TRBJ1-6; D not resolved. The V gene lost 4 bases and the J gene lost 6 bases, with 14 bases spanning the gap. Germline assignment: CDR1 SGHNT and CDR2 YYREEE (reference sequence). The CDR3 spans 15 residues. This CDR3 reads CASSPNGHSNSPLHF. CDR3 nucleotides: TGTGCCAGCAGCCCAAATGGGCATTCTAATTCACCCCTCCACTTT.

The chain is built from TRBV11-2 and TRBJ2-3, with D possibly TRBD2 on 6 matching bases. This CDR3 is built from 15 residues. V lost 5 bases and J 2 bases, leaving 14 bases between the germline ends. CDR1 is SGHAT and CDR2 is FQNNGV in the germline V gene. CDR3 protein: CASSPEGLTTDTQYF. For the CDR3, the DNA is TGTGCCAGCAGCCCGGAGGGGCTTACCACAGATACGCAGTATTTT.

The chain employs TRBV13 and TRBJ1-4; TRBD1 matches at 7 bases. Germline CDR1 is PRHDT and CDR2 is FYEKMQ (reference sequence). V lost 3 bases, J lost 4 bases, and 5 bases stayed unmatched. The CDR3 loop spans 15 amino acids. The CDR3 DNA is TGTGCCAGCAGCTTGAGGGGGACAGATAATGAAAAACTGTTTTTT. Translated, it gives CASSLRGTDNEKLFF.

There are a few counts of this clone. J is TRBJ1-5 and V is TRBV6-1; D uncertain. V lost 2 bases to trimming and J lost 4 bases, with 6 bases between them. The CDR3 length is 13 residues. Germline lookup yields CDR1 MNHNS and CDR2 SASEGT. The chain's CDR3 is CASSERENQPQHF. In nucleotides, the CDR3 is TGTGCCAGCAGTGAACGGGAGAATCAGCCCCAGCATTTT.

CDR3 sequence: CASSQDIGGAGEQFF. The CDR3 region has the DNA TGTGCCAGCAGCCAAGATATAGGGGGGGCAGGAGAGCAGTTCTTC. V gene TRBV4-2 combines with J gene TRBJ2-1, with a weak D call TRBD2 (7 bases). Per germline, CDR1 LGHNA and CDR2 YNFKEQ. V lost 0 bases, J lost 10 bases, and 16 bases lay in between. This CDR3 is built from 15 residues.

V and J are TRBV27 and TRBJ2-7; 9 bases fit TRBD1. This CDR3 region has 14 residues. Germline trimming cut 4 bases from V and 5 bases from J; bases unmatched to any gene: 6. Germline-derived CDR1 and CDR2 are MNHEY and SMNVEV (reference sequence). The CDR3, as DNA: TGTGCCAGCAGTTCCGGGACAGGGAATCACGAGCAGTACTTC. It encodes CASSSGTGNHEQYF.

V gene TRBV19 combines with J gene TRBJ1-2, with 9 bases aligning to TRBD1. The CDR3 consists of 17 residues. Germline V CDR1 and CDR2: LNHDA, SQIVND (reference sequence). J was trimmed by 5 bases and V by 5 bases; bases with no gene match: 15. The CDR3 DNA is TGTGCCAGTAGTTCGACGGGACAGGGAGGATCGTTTTATGGCTACACCTTC. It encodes CASSSTGQGGSFYGYTF.

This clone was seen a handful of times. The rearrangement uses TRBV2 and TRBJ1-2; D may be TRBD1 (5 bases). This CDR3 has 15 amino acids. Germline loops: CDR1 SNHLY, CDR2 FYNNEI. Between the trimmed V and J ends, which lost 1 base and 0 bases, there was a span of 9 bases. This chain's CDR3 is CASSEGGGANYGYTF. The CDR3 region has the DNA TGTGCCAGCAGTGAAGGGGGCGGAGCTAACTATGGCTACACCTTC.